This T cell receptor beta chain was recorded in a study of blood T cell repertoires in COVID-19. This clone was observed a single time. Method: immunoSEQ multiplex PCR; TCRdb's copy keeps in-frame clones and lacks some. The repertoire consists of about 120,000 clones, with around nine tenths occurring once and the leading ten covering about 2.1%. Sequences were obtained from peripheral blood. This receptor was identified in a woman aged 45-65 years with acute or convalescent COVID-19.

The chain's CDR3 is CASNTAPREDTQYF. CDR3 nucleotides: TGTGCCAGCAACACTGCCCCCAGGGAAGATACGCAGTATTTT. The chain has TRBV7-2 and TRBJ2-3; perhaps TRBD1 as D (5 bases). The V and J ends lost 7 bases and 5 bases respectively, with 16 bases between them. Per the germline V gene, CDR1 is SGHTA and CDR2 is FQGNSA. This CDR3 region has 14 residues.